The next 11 T cell receptor beta chains were all read from a single sample in a study of cytomegalovirus exposure and HLA in healthy donors. Primers for the PCR totalled 60 Vbeta and 13 Jbeta. The method was immunoSEQ multiplex PCR; TCRdb's version includes in-frame clones alone and lacks a portion of them. The top ten hold about 0.92% of the sample, which has around 100,000 clones, about 70% seen once. Input material: PBMCs. Source of these receptors: a woman aged 25-40 years in good health and CMV-seronegative.

This rearrangement joins TRBV9 to TRBJ1-4, with no clear D. V was shortened by 1 base and J by 7 bases, with 11 bases between the two germline ends. This CDR3 has 14 residues. CDR1 and CDR2 from the germline V gene are SGDLS and YYNGEE. The CDR3 loop reads CASSVSPAGEKLFF. In nucleotides, the CDR3 is TGTGCCAGCAGCGTATCGCCTGCGGGTGAAAAACTGTTTTTT. The whole variable domain, filled in from reference TRBV9 and TRBJ1-4, reads DSGVTQTPKHLITATGQRVTLRCSPRSGDLSVYWYQQSLDQGLQFLIQYYNGEERAKGNILERFSAQQFPDLHSELNLSSLELGDSALYFCASSVSPAGEKLFFGSGTQLSVL.

The V call is TRBV29-1, the J call TRBJ2-1; weak D call: TRBD1 (6 bases). V lost 6 bases and J 12 bases, leaving 21 bases between the germline ends. The length of the CDR3 is 13 residues. Per germline, CDR1 SQVTM and CDR2 ANQGSEA. The CDR3 region has the DNA TGCAGCGTGGAAACCCTGGACAGCTTAGTGCAGTTCTTC. Its protein product is CSVETLDSLVQFF.

CDR3 DNA sequence: TGTGCCAGCAGCCTAGCGGGCAATGAGCAGTTCTTC. Translation: CASSLAGNEQFF. This sequence joins TRBV5-5 and TRBJ2-1, with 8 bases fitting TRBD2. The CDR3 is 12 amino acids. Germline V gene data show CDR1 as SGHKS and CDR2 as YYEKEE (reference sequence). Trimming took 4 bases from V and 6 from J; bases not matched to a gene: 0.

In its sample, this clone was seen a few times. This sequence joins TRBV6-5 and TRBJ1-3, with D unresolved. Deletions cut 6 bases from V and 0 bases from J, with 12 bases between. CDR3 size: 15 residues. Germline-derived CDR1 and CDR2 are MNHEY and SVGAGI. The CDR3 here is CASSLRRASGNTIYF. Here the CDR3 DNA reads TGTGCCAGCAGCCTCAGGCGCGCCTCTGGAAACACCATATATTTT.

The sample holds a few counts of this clone. J is TRBJ2-2 and V is TRBV4-3; D is undetermined. Deletions cut 1 base from V and 5 bases from J, with 8 bases between. Germline loops: CDR1 LGHNA, CDR2 YSLEER. The CDR3 loop spans 14 amino acids. Written as DNA, the CDR3 is TGCGCCAGCAGCCAAGCAGTTCCAACCGGGGAGCTGTTTTTT. It encodes CASSQAVPTGELFF.

This sequence joins TRBV6-1 and TRBJ1-2, with TRBD1 identical over 7 bases. The CDR3 spans 15 residues. Germline lookup yields CDR1 MNHNS and CDR2 SASEGT. J gave up 2 bases and V 7 bases, and 10 bases lay outside the gene matches. The CDR3 sequence: CASKSSLTGNYGYTF. CDR3 nucleotides: TGTGCCAGCAAATCCTCCTTGACAGGGAACTATGGCTACACCTTC.

This chain links TRBV6-5 with TRBJ2-1; TRBD2 matches at 10 bases. CDR3 length equals 15 residues. Losses at the gene ends were 4 bases for V and 7 bases for J; bases not matched to a gene: 7. CDR1 is MNHEY, CDR2 SVGAGI, per germline. CDR3 bases: TGTGCCAGCAGTTTAAAACTAGCGGGAATAAATGAGCAGTTCTTC. Protein: CASSLKLAGINEQFF.

The chain carries TRBV6-1 and TRBJ1-2; D is uncertain. The CDR3 is 11 amino acids. Trimming stripped 0 bases from V and 8 bases from J, with 4 bases between. The germline V gene has CDR1 MNHNS and CDR2 SASEGT. CDR3 sequence reads: CASSEAVGYTF. The CDR3 DNA sequence: TGTGCCAGCAGTGAAGCCGTAGGCTACACCTTC.

The rearrangement joins TRBV5-5 to TRBJ2-7; D call uncertain. Looked up from germline, CDR1 is SGHKS and CDR2 is YYEKEE (reference sequence). V was trimmed by 4 bases and J by 0 bases, leaving 11 bases between them. CDR3 length: 14 amino acids. This CDR3 reads CASSGESFSYEQYF. Here the CDR3 DNA reads TGTGCCAGCAGCGGAGAGAGTTTCTCCTACGAGCAGTACTTC.

V usage is TRBV28 and J usage is TRBJ2-1, with 8 bases fitting TRBD2. The CDR3 covers 15 residues. Germline trimming cut 5 bases from V and 12 bases from J; bases unmatched to any gene: 15. Germline assignment: CDR1 MDHEN and CDR2 SYDVKM. The CDR3 spells CASSETSGGKPGQFF. CDR3 sequence (DNA): TGTGCCAGCAGTGAAACTAGCGGAGGGAAACCCGGGCAGTTCTTC.

The CDR3 loop is CASSWTGLQDNQPQHF. The CDR3 DNA follows: TGTGCCAGCAGCTGGACAGGCCTACAAGACAATCAGCCCCAGCATTTT. The chain couples TRBV6-6 to TRBJ1-5; the match to TRBD1 covers 7 bases. The CDR3 is made up of 16 amino acids. Trimming cost V 6 bases and J 3 bases; bases outside gene matches: 11. CDR1 is MNHNY, CDR2 SVGAGI, per germline (reference sequence).